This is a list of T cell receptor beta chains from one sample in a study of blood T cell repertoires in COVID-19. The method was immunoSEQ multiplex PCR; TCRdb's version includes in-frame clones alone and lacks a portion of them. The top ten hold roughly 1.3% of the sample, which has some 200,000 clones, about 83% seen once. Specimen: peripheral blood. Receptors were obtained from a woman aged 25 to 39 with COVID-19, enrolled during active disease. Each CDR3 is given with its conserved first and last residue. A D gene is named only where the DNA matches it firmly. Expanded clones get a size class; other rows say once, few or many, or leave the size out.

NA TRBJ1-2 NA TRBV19 CASTTPGDTNYGYTF TGTGCCAGTACCACCCCAGGGGACACTAACTATGGCTACACCTTC
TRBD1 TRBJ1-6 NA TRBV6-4 CASSATGVNSPLHF TGTGCCAGCAGTGCGACAGGGGTGAATTCACCCCTCCACTTT
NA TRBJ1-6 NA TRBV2 CASSGTDYNSPLHF TGTGCCAGCAGTGGGACTGACTATAATTCACCCCTCCACTTT
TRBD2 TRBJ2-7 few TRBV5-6 CASSLSSGSVGQYF TGTGCCAGCAGCTTGTCTAGCGGGTCTGTCGGGCAGTACTTC
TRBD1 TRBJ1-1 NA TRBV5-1 CASSLRRTGTLNTEAFF TGCGCCAGCAGCTTAAGGAGGACAGGGACACTGAACACTGAAGCTTTCTTT
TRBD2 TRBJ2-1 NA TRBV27 CASSPSGGPLSFQQFF TGTGCCAGCAGCCCTAGCGGGGGGCCTCTTTCTTTTCAGCAGTTCTTC
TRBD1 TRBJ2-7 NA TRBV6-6 CASSTRGQGQYEQYF TGTGCCAGCAGTACTCGGGGACAGGGCCAATACGAGCAGTACTTC
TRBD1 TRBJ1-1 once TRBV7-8 CASSSDRDTEAFF TGTGCCAGCAGCTCGGACAGGGACACTGAAGCTTTCTTT
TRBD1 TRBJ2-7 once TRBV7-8 CASSARDRDHEQYF TGTGCCAGCAGCGCCCGGGACAGGGACCACGAGCAGTACTTC
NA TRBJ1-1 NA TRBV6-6 CASSYSEGAGEAFF TGTGCCAGCAGTTACTCGGAAGGAGCCGGTGAAGCTTTCTTT
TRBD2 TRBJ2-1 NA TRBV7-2 CASSLGAGGVDNEQFF TGTGCCAGCAGCTTAGGGGCGGGAGGGGTCGACAATGAGCAGTTCTTC
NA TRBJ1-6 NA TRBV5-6 CASNSDWQNSPLHF TGTGCCAGCAATAGCGACTGGCAGAATTCACCCCTCCACTTT
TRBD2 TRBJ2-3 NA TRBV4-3 CASSQLAGGRDTQYF TGCGCCAGCAGCCAATTAGCGGGGGGGAGGGATACGCAGTATTTT
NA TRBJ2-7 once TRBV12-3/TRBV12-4 CASSFGQRYEQYF TGTGCCAGCAGTTTTGGACAGAGATACGAGCAGTACTTC
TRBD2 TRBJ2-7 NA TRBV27 CASSPRLAGGPPRSYEQYF TGTGCCAGCAGTCCACGACTAGCGGGAGGCCCCCCTCGGTCCTACGAGCAGTACTTC
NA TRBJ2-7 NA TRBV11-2 CASSGDSRGYEQYF TGTGCCAGCAGCGGGGATAGCAGGGGCTACGAGCAGTACTTC
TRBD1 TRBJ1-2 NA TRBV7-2 CASSPGQGGYTF TGTGCCAGCAGCCCGGGACAGGGAGGCTACACCTTC
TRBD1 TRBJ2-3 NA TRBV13 CASSKGQGFIADTQYF TGTGCCAGCAGCAAAGGACAGGGTTTTATAGCAGATACGCAGTATTTT
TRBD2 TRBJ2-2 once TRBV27 CASSFSGLAVTGELFF TGTGCCAGCAGTTTTTCGGGACTAGCGGTAACCGGGGAGCTGTTTTTT
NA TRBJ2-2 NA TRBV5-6 CASSAGGYTGELFF TGTGCCAGCAGCGCGGGCGGATACACCGGGGAGCTGTTTTTT
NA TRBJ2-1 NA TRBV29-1 CRCMGGPQQFF TGCAGGTGCATGGGGGGGCCACAGCAGTTCTTC
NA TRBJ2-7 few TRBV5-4 CASRLLEDGYEQYF TGTGCCAGCAGGCTTCTAGAGGATGGCTACGAGCAGTACTTC
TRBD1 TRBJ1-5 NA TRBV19 CASTLDRVNQPQHF TGTGCCAGTACTTTGGACAGGGTCAATCAGCCCCAGCATTTT
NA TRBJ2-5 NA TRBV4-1 CASSQHRGGGETQYF TGCGCCAGCAGTCAGCACAGGGGAGGCGGTGAGACCCAGTACTTC
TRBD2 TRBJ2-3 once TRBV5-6 CASSFPLEAGATTTDTQYF TGTGCCAGCAGCTTCCCCCTGGAAGCGGGGGCCACAACCACAGATACGCAGTATTTT
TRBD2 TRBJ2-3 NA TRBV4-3 CASSQGLTSGASTDTQYF TGCGCCAGCAGCCAGGGATTGACTAGCGGAGCCAGCACAGATACGCAGTATTTT
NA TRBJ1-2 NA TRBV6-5 CAVKGQGNYGYTF TGTGCCGTTAAAGGGCAGGGAAACTATGGCTACACCTTC
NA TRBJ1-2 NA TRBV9 CASSSPTGPSLGGYTF TGTGCCAGCAGCTCGCCAACAGGTCCCTCCCTCGGAGGCTACACCTTC
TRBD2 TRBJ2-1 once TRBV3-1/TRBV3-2 CASSQGTSGSNEQFF TGTGCCAGCAGCCAAGGGACTAGCGGGAGTAATGAGCAGTTCTTC
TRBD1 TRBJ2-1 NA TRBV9 CASSVGAGGNEQFF TGTGCCAGCAGCGTAGGGGCAGGGGGAAATGAGCAGTTCTTC
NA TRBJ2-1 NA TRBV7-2 CASSLGADNEQFF TGTGCCAGCAGCTTAGGAGCCGACAATGAGCAGTTCTTC
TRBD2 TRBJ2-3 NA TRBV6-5 CASGGGHTDTQYF TGTGCCAGCGGCGGGGGTCACACAGATACGCAGTATTTT
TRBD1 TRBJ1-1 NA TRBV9 CASSRDRGYTEAFF TGTGCCAGCAGTAGAGACAGGGGGTACACTGAAGCTTTCTTT
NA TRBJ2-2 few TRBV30 CAWSRRTGELFF TGTGCCTGGAGTAGGAGGACCGGGGAGCTGTTTTTT
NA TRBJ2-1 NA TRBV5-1 CASSFDWRGEQFF TGCGCCAGCAGCTTTGATTGGCGGGGTGAGCAGTTCTTC
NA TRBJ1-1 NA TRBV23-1 CASSPGGTAGMNTEAFF TGCGCCAGCAGTCCCGGGGGAACAGCAGGGATGAACACTGAAGCTTTCTTT
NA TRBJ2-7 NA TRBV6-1 CASSEASGGTTYEQYF TGTGCCAGCAGTGAAGCCTCCGGCGGAACGACCTACGAGCAGTACTTC
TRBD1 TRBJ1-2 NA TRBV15 CATSRGSRQGANYGYTF TGTGCCACCAGTCGCGGATCTCGACAGGGAGCTAACTATGGCTACACCTTC
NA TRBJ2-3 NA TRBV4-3 CASSQDRGSRTDTQYF TGCGCCAGCAGCCAAGATCGAGGTAGCCGCACAGATACGCAGTATTTT
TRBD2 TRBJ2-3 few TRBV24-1 CATSDGSGGLTDTQYF TGTGCCACCAGTGATGGAAGCGGGGGGCTCACAGATACGCAGTATTTT
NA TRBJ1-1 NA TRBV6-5 CASRRFQREGEAFF TGTGCCAGCAGAAGGTTCCAGAGAGAGGGAGAGGCCTTCTTT
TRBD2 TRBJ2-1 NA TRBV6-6 CASRLGLAGGYEQFF TGTGCCAGCAGGCTAGGACTAGCGGGAGGTTATGAGCAGTTCTTC
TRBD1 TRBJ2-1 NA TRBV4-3 CASSQDPGTEYNEQFF TGCGCCAGCAGCCAAGATCCGGGGACAGAGTACAATGAGCAGTTCTTC
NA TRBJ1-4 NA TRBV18 CASSPGGRTNEKLFF TGTGCCAGCTCACCCGGTGGGCGAACTAATGAAAAACTGTTTTTT
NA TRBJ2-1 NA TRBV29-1 CSVDGANPKSSYNEQFF TGCAGCGTTGATGGGGCCAATCCTAAGAGCTCCTACAATGAGCAGTTCTTC
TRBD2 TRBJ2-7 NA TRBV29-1 CSVRGLLAGPYEQYF TGCAGCGTGAGGGGATTACTAGCGGGGCCCTACGAGCAGTACTTC
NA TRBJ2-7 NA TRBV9 CASSVAPSSYEQYF TGTGCCAGCAGCGTAGCCCCCAGCTCCTACGAGCAGTACTTC
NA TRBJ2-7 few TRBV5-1 CASSLRSSSYEQYF TGCGCCAGCAGCTTGCGGTCTAGCTCCTACGAGCAGTACTTC